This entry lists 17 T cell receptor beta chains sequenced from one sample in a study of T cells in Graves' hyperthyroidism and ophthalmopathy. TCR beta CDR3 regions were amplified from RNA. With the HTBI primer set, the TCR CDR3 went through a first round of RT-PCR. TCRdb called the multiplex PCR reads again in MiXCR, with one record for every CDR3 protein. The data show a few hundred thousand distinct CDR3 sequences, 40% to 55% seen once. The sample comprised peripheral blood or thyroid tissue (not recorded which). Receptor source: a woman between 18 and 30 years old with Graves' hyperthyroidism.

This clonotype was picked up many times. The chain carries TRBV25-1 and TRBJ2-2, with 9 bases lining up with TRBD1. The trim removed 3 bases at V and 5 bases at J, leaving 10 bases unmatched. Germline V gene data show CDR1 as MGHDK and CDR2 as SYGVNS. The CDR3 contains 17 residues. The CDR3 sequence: CASSEFGQGLGTGELFF. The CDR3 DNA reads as TGTGCCAGCAGTGAGTTTGGACAGGGGTTGGGGACCGGGGAGCTGTTTTTT.

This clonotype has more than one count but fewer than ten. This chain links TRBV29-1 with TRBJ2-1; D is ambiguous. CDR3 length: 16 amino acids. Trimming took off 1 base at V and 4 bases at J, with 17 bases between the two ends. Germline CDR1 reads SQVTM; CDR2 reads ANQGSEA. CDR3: CSVEVEEMAGYNEQFF. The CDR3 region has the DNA TGCAGCGTTGAAGTAGAGGAGATGGCAGGTTACAATGAGCAGTTCTTC.

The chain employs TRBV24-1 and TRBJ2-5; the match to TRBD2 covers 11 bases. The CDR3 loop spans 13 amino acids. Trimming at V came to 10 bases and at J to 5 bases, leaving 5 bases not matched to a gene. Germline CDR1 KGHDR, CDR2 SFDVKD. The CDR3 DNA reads TGTGCCACTAGCGGGAGGGCCTTGGAGACCCAGTACTTC. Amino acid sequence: CATSGRALETQYF.

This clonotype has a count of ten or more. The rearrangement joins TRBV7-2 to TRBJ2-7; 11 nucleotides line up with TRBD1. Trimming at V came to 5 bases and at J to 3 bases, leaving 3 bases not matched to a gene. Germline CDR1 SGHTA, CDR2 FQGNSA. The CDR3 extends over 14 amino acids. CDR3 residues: CASSPDRGLYEQYF. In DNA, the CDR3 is TGTGCCAGCAGCCCGGACAGGGGGCTCTACGAGCAGTACTTC. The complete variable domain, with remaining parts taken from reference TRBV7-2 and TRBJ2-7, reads GAGVSQSPSNKVTEKGKDVELRCDPISGHTALYWYRQSLGQGLEFLIYFQGNSAPDKSGLPSDRFSAERTGGSVSTLTIQRTQQEDSAVYLCASSPDRGLYEQYFGPGTRLTVT.

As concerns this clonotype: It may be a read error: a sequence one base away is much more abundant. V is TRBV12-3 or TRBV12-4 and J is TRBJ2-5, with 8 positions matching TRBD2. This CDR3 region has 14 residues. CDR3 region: CASSLGLESETQCF. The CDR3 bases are TGTGCCAGCAGTTTGGGACTAGAGAGTGAGACCCAGTGCTTC.

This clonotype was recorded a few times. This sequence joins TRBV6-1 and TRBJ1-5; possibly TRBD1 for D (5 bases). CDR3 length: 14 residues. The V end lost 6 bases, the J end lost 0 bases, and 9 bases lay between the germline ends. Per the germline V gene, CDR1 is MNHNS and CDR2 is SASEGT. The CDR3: CASRRQYSNQPQHF. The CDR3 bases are TGTGCCAGCAGGAGACAGTATAGCAATCAGCCCCAGCATTTT.

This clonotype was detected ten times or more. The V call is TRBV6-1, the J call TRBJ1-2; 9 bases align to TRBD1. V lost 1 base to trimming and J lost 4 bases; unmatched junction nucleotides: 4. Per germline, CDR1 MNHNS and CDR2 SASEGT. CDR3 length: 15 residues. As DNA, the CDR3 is TGTGCCAGCAGTGAAGTCGGGACAGGGCGCTATGGCTACACCTTC. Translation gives CASSEVGTGRYGYTF.

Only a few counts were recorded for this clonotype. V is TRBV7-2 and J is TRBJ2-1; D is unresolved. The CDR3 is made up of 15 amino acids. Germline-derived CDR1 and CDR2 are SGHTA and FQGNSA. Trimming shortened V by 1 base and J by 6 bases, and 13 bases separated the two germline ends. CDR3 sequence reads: CASSLGLRGTNEQFF. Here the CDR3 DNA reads TGTGCCAGCAGCTTAGGGCTTAGAGGTACCAATGAGCAGTTCTTC.

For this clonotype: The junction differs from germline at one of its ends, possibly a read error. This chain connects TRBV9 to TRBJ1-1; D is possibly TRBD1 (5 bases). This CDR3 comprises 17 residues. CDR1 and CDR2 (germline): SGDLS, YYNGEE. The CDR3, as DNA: TGTGCCAGCAGCGTAGACCTAACGGGTGAGCAGGGCACTGAGGCTTTCTTT. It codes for CASSVDLTGEQGTEAFF.

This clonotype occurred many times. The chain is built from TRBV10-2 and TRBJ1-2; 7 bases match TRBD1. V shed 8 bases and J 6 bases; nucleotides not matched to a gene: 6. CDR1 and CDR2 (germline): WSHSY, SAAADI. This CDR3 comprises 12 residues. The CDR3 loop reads CASRGQADGYTF. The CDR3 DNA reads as TGCGCCAGCCGAGGACAGGCGGATGGCTACACCTTC.

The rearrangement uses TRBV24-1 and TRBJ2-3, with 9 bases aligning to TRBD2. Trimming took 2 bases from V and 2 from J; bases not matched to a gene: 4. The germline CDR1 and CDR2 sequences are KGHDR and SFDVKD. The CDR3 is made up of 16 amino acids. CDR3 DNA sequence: TGTGCCACCAGTGATTCCCTAGCGGGGTCCACAGATACGCAGTATTTT. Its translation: CATSDSLAGSTDTQYF.

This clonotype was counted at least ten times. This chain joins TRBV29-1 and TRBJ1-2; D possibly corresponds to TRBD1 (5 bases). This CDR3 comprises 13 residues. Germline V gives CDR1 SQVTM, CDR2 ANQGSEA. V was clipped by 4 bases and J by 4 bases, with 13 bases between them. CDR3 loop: CSVVVQGPYGYTF. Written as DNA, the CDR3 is TGCAGCGTTGTTGTCCAGGGTCCCTATGGCTACACCTTC.

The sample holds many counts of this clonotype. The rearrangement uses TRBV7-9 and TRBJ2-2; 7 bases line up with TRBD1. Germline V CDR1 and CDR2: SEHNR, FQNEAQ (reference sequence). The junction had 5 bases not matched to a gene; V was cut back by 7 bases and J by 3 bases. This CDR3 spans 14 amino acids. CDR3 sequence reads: CASNTGVDTGELFF. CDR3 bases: TGTGCCAGCAACACAGGGGTGGACACCGGGGAGCTGTTTTTT. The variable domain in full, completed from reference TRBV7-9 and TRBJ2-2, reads DTGVSQNPRHKITKRGQNVTFRCDPISEHNRLYWYRQTLGQGPEFLTYFQNEAQLEKSRLLSDRFSAERPKGSFSTLEIQRTEQGDSAMYLCASNTGVDTGELFFGEGSRLTVL.

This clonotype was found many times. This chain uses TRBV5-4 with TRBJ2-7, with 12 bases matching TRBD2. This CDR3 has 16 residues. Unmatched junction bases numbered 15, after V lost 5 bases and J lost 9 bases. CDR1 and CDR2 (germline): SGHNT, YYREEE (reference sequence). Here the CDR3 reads CASSLVLAGGPRGQYF. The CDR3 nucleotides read TGTGCCAGCAGTCTGGTGCTAGCGGGAGGGCCCAGGGGGCAGTACTTC.

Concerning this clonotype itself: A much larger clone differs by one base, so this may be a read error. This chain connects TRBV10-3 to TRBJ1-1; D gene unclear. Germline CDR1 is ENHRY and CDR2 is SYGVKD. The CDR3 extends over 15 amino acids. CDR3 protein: CANSLSEAMNTEAFF. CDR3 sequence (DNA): TGTGCCAACAGTTTATCGGAGGCGATGAACACTGAAGCTTTCTTT.

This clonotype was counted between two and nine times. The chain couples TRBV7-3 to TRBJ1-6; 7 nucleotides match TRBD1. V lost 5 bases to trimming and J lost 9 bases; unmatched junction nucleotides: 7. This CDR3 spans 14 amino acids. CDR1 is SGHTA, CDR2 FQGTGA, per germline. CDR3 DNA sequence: TGTGCCAGCAGCCCTGACAGGGAAGGTTCACCCCTCCACTTT. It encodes CASSPDREGSPLHF.

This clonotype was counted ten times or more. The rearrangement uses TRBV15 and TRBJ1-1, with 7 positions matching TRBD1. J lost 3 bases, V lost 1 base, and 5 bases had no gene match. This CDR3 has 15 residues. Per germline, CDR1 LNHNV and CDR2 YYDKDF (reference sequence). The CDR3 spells CATSRGSQGDTEAFF. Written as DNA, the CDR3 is TGTGCCACCAGCAGAGGTAGTCAGGGGGACACTGAAGCTTTCTTT.